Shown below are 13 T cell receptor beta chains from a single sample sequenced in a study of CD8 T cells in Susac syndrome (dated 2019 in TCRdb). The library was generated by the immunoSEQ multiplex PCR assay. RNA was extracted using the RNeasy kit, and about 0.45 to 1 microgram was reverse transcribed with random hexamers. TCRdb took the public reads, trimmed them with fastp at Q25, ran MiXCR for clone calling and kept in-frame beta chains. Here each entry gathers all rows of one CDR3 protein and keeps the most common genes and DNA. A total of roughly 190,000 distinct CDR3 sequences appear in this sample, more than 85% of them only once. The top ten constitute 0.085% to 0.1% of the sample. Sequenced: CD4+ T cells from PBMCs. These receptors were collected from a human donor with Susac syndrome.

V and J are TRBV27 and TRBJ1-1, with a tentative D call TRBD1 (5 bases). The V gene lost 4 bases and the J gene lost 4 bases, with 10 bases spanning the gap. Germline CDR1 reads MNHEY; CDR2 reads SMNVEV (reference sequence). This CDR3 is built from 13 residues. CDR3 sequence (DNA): TGTGCCAGCAGTTCAGGGATCCGCACTGAAGCTTTCTTT. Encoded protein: CASSSGIRTEAFF.

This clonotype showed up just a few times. CDR3 nucleotide sequence: TGTGCCAGCAGTCCAAGACGGATCGGGATCTCCTACGAGCAGTACTTC. This gives the protein CASSPRRIGISYEQYF. This chain uses TRBV6-6 with TRBJ2-7, with a weak D call TRBD2 (5 bases). The V end lost 5 bases, the J end lost 0 bases, and 17 bases lay between the germline ends. The CDR3 has 16 amino acids. CDR1 and CDR2 (germline): MNHNY, SVGAGI (reference sequence).

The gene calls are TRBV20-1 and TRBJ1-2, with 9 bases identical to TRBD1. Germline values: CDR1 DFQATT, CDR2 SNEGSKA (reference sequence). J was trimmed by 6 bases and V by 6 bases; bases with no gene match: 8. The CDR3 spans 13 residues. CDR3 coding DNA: TGCAGTGCGGGTGCCGGGACAGGGAATGGCTACACCTTC. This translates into CSAGAGTGNGYTF.

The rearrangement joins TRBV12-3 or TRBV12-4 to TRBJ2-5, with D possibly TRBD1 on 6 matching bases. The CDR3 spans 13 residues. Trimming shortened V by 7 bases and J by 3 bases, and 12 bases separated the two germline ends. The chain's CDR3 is CASTRNREETQYF. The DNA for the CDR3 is TGTGCCAGCACTCGAAACAGGGAAGAGACCCAGTACTTC.

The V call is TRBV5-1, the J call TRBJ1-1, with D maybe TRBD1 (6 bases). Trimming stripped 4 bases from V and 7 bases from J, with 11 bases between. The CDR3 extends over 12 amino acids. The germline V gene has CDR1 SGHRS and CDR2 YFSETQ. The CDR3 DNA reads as TGCGCCAGCAGCCGGACAGAGTATGAAGCTTTCTTT. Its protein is CASSRTEYEAFF.

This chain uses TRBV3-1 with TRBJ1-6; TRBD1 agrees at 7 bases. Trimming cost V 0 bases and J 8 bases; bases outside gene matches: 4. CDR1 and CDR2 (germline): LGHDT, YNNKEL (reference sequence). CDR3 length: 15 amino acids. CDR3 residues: CASSQDRGDHSPLHF. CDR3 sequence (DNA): TGTGCCAGCAGCCAAGACAGGGGGGACCATTCACCCCTCCACTTT.

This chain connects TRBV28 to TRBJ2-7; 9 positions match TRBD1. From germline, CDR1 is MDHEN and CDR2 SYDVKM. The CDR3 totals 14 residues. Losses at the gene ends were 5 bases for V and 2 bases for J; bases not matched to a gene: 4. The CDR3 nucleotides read TGTGCCAGCAGTATGGGACAGGGAGCCTACGAGCAGTACTTC. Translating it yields CASSMGQGAYEQYF.

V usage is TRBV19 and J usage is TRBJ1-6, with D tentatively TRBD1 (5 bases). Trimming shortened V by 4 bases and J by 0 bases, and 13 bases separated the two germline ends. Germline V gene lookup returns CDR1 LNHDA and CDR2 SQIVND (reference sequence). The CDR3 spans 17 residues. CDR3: CASSNRGLSSYNSPLHF. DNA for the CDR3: TGTGCCAGTAGTAATCGGGGCTTAAGCTCCTATAATTCACCCCTCCACTTT.

CDR3 sequence: CASSKPGARSGNTIYF. The DNA of the CDR3 is TGTGCCAGCAGTAAACCAGGGGCCAGGTCTGGAAACACCATATATTTT. The gene calls are TRBV11-2 and TRBJ1-3; D is perhaps TRBD1 (6 bases). V was shortened by 6 bases and J by 1 base, with 16 bases between the two germline ends. Per germline, CDR1 SGHAT and CDR2 FQNNGV. The CDR3 sequence is 16 residues long.

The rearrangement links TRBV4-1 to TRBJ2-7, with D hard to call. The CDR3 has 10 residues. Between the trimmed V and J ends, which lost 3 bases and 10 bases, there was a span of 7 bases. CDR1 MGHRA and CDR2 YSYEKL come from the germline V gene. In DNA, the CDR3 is TGCGCCAGCAGCCAGGGGTTACAGTACTTC. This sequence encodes CASSQGLQYF.

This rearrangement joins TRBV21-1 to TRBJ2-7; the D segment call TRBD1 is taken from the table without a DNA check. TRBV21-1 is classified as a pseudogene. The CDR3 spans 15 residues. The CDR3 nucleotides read TGTGCCAGCAGCAAACACCGGGACAGGGGTACGAAGCAGTACTTC. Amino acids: CASSKHRDRGTKQYF.

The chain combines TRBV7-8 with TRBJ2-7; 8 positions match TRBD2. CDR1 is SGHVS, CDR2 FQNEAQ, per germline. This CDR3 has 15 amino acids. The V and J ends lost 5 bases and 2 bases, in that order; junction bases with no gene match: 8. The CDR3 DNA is TGTGCCAGCAGCCCACACTCGGGACTAGCCTACGAGCAGTACTTC. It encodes CASSPHSGLAYEQYF. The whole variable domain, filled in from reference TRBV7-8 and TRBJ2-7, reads GAGVSQSPRYKVAKRGQDVALRCDPISGHVSLFWYQQALGQGPEFLTYFQNEAQLDKSGLPSDRFFAERPEGSVSTLKIQRTQQEDSAVYLCASSPHSGLAYEQYFGPGTRLTVT.

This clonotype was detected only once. The CDR3 nucleotides are TGTGCCAGCAAACTAGACAGGATAGCTAACTATGGCTACACCTTC. Protein sequence: CASKLDRIANYGYTF. The chain couples TRBV27 to TRBJ1-2, with D perhaps TRBD1 (6 bases). Germline CDR1 reads MNHEY; CDR2 reads SMNVEV (reference sequence). Trimming cost V 7 bases and J 0 bases, with 15 bases left between them. The CDR3 runs to 15 residues.